The next 32 T cell receptor beta chains were all read from a single sample in a study of vaccination and CD4 T cells after COVID-19. Cultured CD4+ T cell DNA underwent sequencing with the Oncomine TCR Beta short-read assay. TCRdb fed the PCR reads into MiXCR, producing one record per CDR3 protein. The sample lists about 19,000 distinct CDR3 sequences, around two fifths occurring once. Which antigens these TCRs recognize remains unknown. Specified treatment: roughly 10-day PBMC culture with coronavirus spike peptide pools or control peptides (ViraFEST assay). The material sequenced was cultured CD4+ T cells from blood. All receptors come from a human donor with COVID-19.

V and J are TRBV2 and TRBJ2-3; TRBD2 matches at 10 bases. Germline CDR1 and CDR2: SNHLY and FYNNEI. The CDR3 totals 15 residues. Trimming removed 4 bases from V and 2 bases from J; junction bases left unmatched: 3. In DNA, the CDR3 is TGTGCCAGCAGTGTAGGACTAGCGGACACAGATACGCAGTATTTT. This codes for CASSVGLADTDTQYF.

This clonotype was seen only a few times. The V gene is TRBV20-1, the J gene TRBJ2-7, with D possibly matching TRBD1 (5 bases). This CDR3 is 17 amino acids long. Between the trimmed V and J ends, which lost 6 bases and 0 bases, there was a span of 24 bases. Germline lookup yields CDR1 DFQATT and CDR2 SNEGSKA (reference sequence). CDR3 DNA sequence: TGCAGTGCCTATAAAGGGGTGATAACCACCAGCTCCTACGAGCAGTACTTC. Its protein product is CSAYKGVITTSSYEQYF.

V gene TRBV6-5 combines with J gene TRBJ2-4, with 8 bases fitting TRBD1. CDR3 size: 17 residues. CDR1 is MNHEY, CDR2 SVGAGI, per germline. V lost 0 bases, J lost 0 bases, and 4 bases stayed unmatched. The CDR3 protein is CASSYSRQGRAKNIQYF. As DNA, the CDR3 is TGTGCCAGCAGTTACTCAAGACAGGGGAGAGCCAAAAACATTCAGTACTTC.

The chain is built from TRBV7-2 and TRBJ2-2; TRBD2 matches at 9 bases. This CDR3 is 16 amino acids long. Germline assignment: CDR1 SGHTA and CDR2 FQGNSA. The V segment lost 2 bases and the J segment 4 bases; nucleotides outside the gene matches: 5. The chain's CDR3 is CASSLKSSGATGELFF. CDR3 nucleotide sequence: TGTGCCAGCAGCTTAAAGTCTAGCGGGGCCACCGGGGAGCTGTTTTTT.

The chain links TRBV6-5 to TRBJ1-2; 7 bases map to TRBD1. V shed 4 bases and J 3 bases; nucleotides not matched to a gene: 17. This CDR3 has 18 amino acids. Germline V gene data show CDR1 as MNHEY and CDR2 as SVGAGI. CDR3 in DNA: TGTGCCAGCAGTTCCAAAACGGGACAGCCATCCACATACTATGGCTACACCTTC. Protein sequence: CASSSKTGQPSTYYGYTF.

This clonotype was observed a few times. The chain joins TRBV19 to TRBJ1-1, with TRBD1 as a possible D gene (5 bases). The V end lost 1 base, the J end lost 5 bases, and 14 bases lay between the germline ends. Germline V CDR1 and CDR2: LNHDA, SQIVND (reference sequence). The CDR3 sequence is 15 residues long. CDR3: CASSIGGAVETEAFF. The CDR3 nucleotides read TGTGCCAGTAGTATAGGGGGCGCGGTAGAGACTGAAGCTTTCTTT.

This clonotype has only a few counts. J is TRBJ1-5 and V is TRBV6-2 or TRBV6-3; the D is unclear. The length of the CDR3 is 11 residues. CDR1 MNHEY and CDR2 SVGEGT come from the germline V gene. V dropped 2 bases and J dropped 9 bases, with 5 bases sitting between them. The CDR3 here is CASSYKGPQHF. CDR3 coding DNA: TGTGCCAGCAGTTACAAGGGGCCCCAGCATTTT.

This clonotype has a handful of counts. The rearrangement uses TRBV20-1 and TRBJ2-3, with 9 bases matching TRBD2. V lost 3 bases, J lost 0 bases, and 13 bases stayed unmatched. The germline CDR1 and CDR2 sequences are DFQATT and SNEGSKA (reference sequence). The CDR3 sequence is 18 residues long. In DNA form, the CDR3 reads TGCAGTGCTAGTGGCGGACTAGCGAAACCTACTAGCACAGATACGCAGTATTTT. Its protein product is CSASGGLAKPTSTDTQYF.

The chain is built from TRBV5-4 and TRBJ2-3; 8 nucleotides agree with TRBD2. CDR1 is SGHNT and CDR2 is YYREEE in the germline V gene (reference sequence). Germline trimming cut 5 bases from V and 1 base from J; bases unmatched to any gene: 9. The CDR3 consists of 16 residues. In nucleotides, the CDR3 is TGTGCCAGCAGAGAGGATCTGCGGGGGGGCACAGATACGCAGTATTTT. Protein sequence: CASREDLRGGTDTQYF. Looking up the rest from reference TRBV5-4 and TRBJ2-3 gives the full variable domain: ETGVTQSPTHLIKTRGQQVTLRCSSQSGHNTVSWYQQALGQGPQFIFQYYREEENGRGNFPPRFSGLQFPNYSSELNVNALELDDSALYLCASREDLRGGTDTQYFGPGTRLTVL.

The gene calls are TRBV7-6 and TRBJ2-3, with 13 bases identical to TRBD2. Germline values: CDR1 SGHVS, CDR2 FNYEAQ. The V segment lost 1 base and the J segment 4 bases; nucleotides outside the gene matches: 2. The CDR3 sequence is 16 residues long. The CDR3 nucleotides are TGTGCCAGCAGCTTAGGACTAGCGGGGGGCGCAGATACGCAGTATTTT. Amino acids: CASSLGLAGGADTQYF.

This clonotype has just a few counts. This rearrangement joins TRBV10-1 to TRBJ1-1, with TRBD1 identical over 10 bases. J gave up 4 bases and V 6 bases, and 5 bases lay outside the gene matches. The CDR3 extends over 14 amino acids. Germline-derived CDR1 and CDR2 are WNHNN and SYGVQD (reference sequence). CDR3 protein: CASRDRTGGTEAFF. The CDR3 DNA follows: TGCGCCAGCAGAGACCGGACAGGGGGCACTGAAGCTTTCTTT.

The chain links TRBV19 to TRBJ1-2; D is uncertain. The CDR3 totals 15 residues. Germline V gene data show CDR1 as LNHDA and CDR2 as SQIVND (reference sequence). The V and J ends lost 4 bases and 2 bases respectively, with 14 bases between them. The CDR3 loop reads CASSTSWGTNYGYTF. As DNA, the CDR3 is TGTGCCAGTAGTACGTCGTGGGGAACCAACTATGGCTACACCTTC.

The rearrangement uses TRBV25-1 and TRBJ2-1; 8 positions agree with TRBD1. CDR1 MGHDK and CDR2 SYGVNS come from the germline V gene. V was clipped by 2 bases and J by 2 bases; unmatched bases: 5. The CDR3 contains 16 residues. CDR3 nucleotide sequence: TGTGCCAGCAGTGAAAAAGTGACAGGGGCCTACAATGAGCAGTTCTTC. This sequence encodes CASSEKVTGAYNEQFF.

V usage is TRBV6-1 and J usage is TRBJ1-1, with D perhaps matching TRBD1 (5 bases). The CDR3 is 13 residues long. The V end was cut by 7 bases, the J end by 5 bases, with 14 bases between. Germline assignment: CDR1 MNHNS and CDR2 SASEGT. In DNA form, the CDR3 reads TGTGCCAGCACCAAGCAGGGACGGACTGAAGCTTTCTTT. It specifies CASTKQGRTEAFF.

This sequence joins TRBV12-3 or TRBV12-4 and TRBJ1-6, with 8 bases lining up with TRBD1. The CDR3 is made up of 15 amino acids. V lost 3 bases to trimming and J lost 9 bases; unmatched junction nucleotides: 7. The CDR3, as DNA: TGTGCCAGCAGTTTCGACCAGGGGGCGGGTTCACCCCTCCACTTT. This encodes CASSFDQGAGSPLHF.

This clonotype showed up just a few times. This sequence joins TRBV6-1 and TRBJ2-3; D remains unclear. The CDR3 spans 12 residues. Trimming took off 4 bases at V and 4 bases at J, with 6 bases between the two ends. CDR1 MNHNS and CDR2 SASEGT come from the germline V gene. The CDR3 here is CASSVRSDTQYF. The CDR3 bases are TGTGCCAGCAGTGTTCGGTCAGATACGCAGTATTTT.

The chain links TRBV28 to TRBJ1-2; D may be TRBD1 (5 bases). Trimming removed 6 bases from V and 3 bases from J, with 14 bases in between. Germline assignment: CDR1 MDHEN and CDR2 SYDVKM. There are 14 residues in the CDR3. CDR3 sequence: CASSSTGRDYGYTF. CDR3 in DNA: TGTGCCAGCAGCTCCACAGGCAGGGACTATGGCTACACCTTC.

This chain joins TRBV29-1 and TRBJ1-2; 7 nucleotides match TRBD1. J was trimmed by 2 bases and V by 4 bases; bases with no gene match: 4. CDR3 length: 13 residues. In germline, CDR1 is SQVTM, CDR2 ANQGSEA. CDR3 amino acids: CSVGTGGNYGYTF. CDR3 nucleotide sequence: TGCAGCGTTGGGACAGGAGGAAACTATGGCTACACCTTC.

Only a few counts were recorded for this clonotype. This chain uses TRBV7-2 with TRBJ1-1; D is undetermined. Between the trimmed V and J ends, which lost 2 bases and 4 bases, there was a span of 11 bases. Germline V gene sequence: CDR1 SGHTA, CDR2 FQGNSA. This CDR3 spans 14 amino acids. The CDR3 spells CASSLLGGGTEAFF. The CDR3 nucleotides read TGTGCCAGCAGCTTATTAGGAGGTGGCACTGAAGCTTTCTTT.

The chain uses TRBV6-2 or TRBV6-3 and TRBJ1-5, with 10 bases lining up with TRBD1. In germline, CDR1 is MNHEY, CDR2 SVGEGT. Trimming took 6 bases from V and 3 from J; bases not matched to a gene: 8. This CDR3 is 16 amino acids long. CDR3 loop: CASSSEDRGANQPQHF. The DNA for the CDR3 is TGTGCCAGCAGCTCCGAGGACAGGGGGGCCAATCAGCCCCAGCATTTT.

The chain uses TRBV11-1 and TRBJ2-5, with D perhaps TRBD2 (7 bases). V was trimmed by 5 bases and J by 4 bases, leaving 17 bases between them. This CDR3 is 15 amino acids long. The germline CDR1 and CDR2 sequences are SGHAT and FQDESV (reference sequence). The CDR3 region is CASSKEGGALETQYF. The DNA for the CDR3 is TGTGCCAGCAGCAAAGAAGGGGGGGCCCTAGAGACCCAGTACTTC.

A few counts support this clonotype. The rearrangement joins TRBV11-2 to TRBJ1-5, with D hard to call. Germline CDR1 and CDR2: SGHAT and FQNNGV. Between the trimmed V and J ends, which lost 4 bases and 7 bases, there was a span of 8 bases. This CDR3 contains 12 residues. DNA of the CDR3: TGTGCCAGCAGCTCCCGGGGACAGCCCCAGCATTTT. Encoded protein: CASSSRGQPQHF.

In its sample, this clonotype was seen a few times. The chain has TRBV20-1 and TRBJ1-2; TRBD1 aligns across 10 bases. The germline V gene has CDR1 DFQATT and CDR2 SNEGSKA (reference sequence). V was clipped by 5 bases and J by 2 bases; unmatched bases: 11. CDR3 length: 16 residues. The CDR3 DNA follows: TGCAGTGCTTCCCTCCGGGGACAGGGGACCAACTATGGCTACACCTTC. Translated, it gives CSASLRGQGTNYGYTF.

The chain carries TRBV29-1 and TRBJ1-2; D gene unclear. The CDR3 loop spans 12 amino acids. Trimming left V 5 bases short and J 8 bases short, with 15 bases between. Germline values: CDR1 SQVTM, CDR2 ANQGSEA. CDR3 nucleotides: TGCAGCGTTTCAATCTCTGGGCTCGGCTACACCTTC. Protein sequence: CSVSISGLGYTF.

The chain links TRBV11-3 to TRBJ1-6, with unresolved D. Germline V CDR1 and CDR2: SGHNT, YENEEA. CDR3 length: 14 residues. Trimming shortened V by 0 bases and J by 10 bases, and 10 bases separated the two germline ends. In DNA, the CDR3 is TGTGCCAGCAGCTTAGAGGCGGGATGGTCACCCCTCCACTTT. Protein product: CASSLEAGWSPLHF.

This clonotype came up a few times. This sequence joins TRBV7-2 and TRBJ2-5, with TRBD2 matching 9 bases. The CDR3 runs to 18 residues. The V gene end was trimmed by 0 bases and the J gene end by 5 bases; junction bases not matched to a gene: 13. Looked up from germline, CDR1 is SGHTA and CDR2 is FQGNSA. This CDR3 reads CASSLAPPGAGGDETQYF. The CDR3 DNA is TGTGCCAGCAGCTTAGCTCCCCCGGGAGCGGGGGGTGACGAGACCCAGTACTTC.

The genes are TRBV4-3 and TRBJ2-3; 16 nucleotides agree with TRBD2. CDR3 length: 20 residues. CDR1 and CDR2 (germline): LGHNA, YSLEER. V gave up 0 bases and J gave up 2 bases; unmatched junction bases: 8. For the CDR3, the DNA is TGCGCCAGCAGCCAAGATCTGGGACTAGCGGGGGGGAGTTACACAGATACGCAGTATTTT. Its translation: CASSQDLGLAGGSYTDTQYF.

The chain is built from TRBV29-1 and TRBJ2-3; perhaps TRBD1 as D (6 bases). The germline V gene encodes CDR1 SQVTM and CDR2 ANQGSEA. The length of the CDR3 is 14 residues. Trimming left V 5 bases short and J 1 base short, with 13 bases between. Here the CDR3 reads CSVQRTVGTDTQYF. CDR3 coding DNA: TGCAGCGTTCAAAGGACAGTTGGCACAGATACGCAGTATTTT.

This chain links TRBV7-3 with TRBJ2-3; 9 bases fit TRBD1. Germline V CDR1 and CDR2: SGHTA, FQGTGA. Unmatched junction bases numbered 5, after V lost 4 bases and J lost 3 bases. The CDR3 covers 15 residues. CDR3 in amino acids: CASSSSTGGTDTQYF. CDR3 DNA: TGTGCCAGCAGCTCATCGACAGGGGGGACAGATACGCAGTATTTT.

This chain joins TRBV28 and TRBJ1-5, with 9 bases identical to TRBD1. The CDR3 spans 15 residues. Germline CDR1 MDHEN, CDR2 SYDVKM. The ends lost 6 bases at V and 7 bases at J; junction bases unmatched: 10. The CDR3 bases are TGTGCCAGCAGCAGGAGGACAGGGGATCGACAGCCCCAGCATTTT. This translates into CASSRRTGDRQPQHF. The whole variable domain, remainder taken from reference TRBV28 and TRBJ1-5, is DVKVTQSSRYLVKRTGEKVFLECVQDMDHENMFWYRQDPGLGLRLIYFSYDVKMKEKGDIPEGYSVSREKKERFSLILESASTNQTSMYLCASSRRTGDRQPQHFGDGTRLSIL.

The table lists this clonotype with a few counts. The chain employs TRBV20-1 and TRBJ2-5, with 7 nucleotides matching TRBD2. CDR1 DFQATT and CDR2 SNEGSKA come from the germline V gene (reference sequence). The CDR3 extends over 16 amino acids. V shed 6 bases and J 0 bases; nucleotides not matched to a gene: 13. The CDR3 DNA is TGCAGTGCCTGCGGTGAGGGAGCGGGGAACCAAGAGACCCAGTACTTC. It specifies CSACGEGAGNQETQYF.

This clonotype has a handful of counts. The chain combines TRBV24-1 with TRBJ2-3; D remains unclear. The V end was cut by 3 bases, the J end by 3 bases, with 6 bases between. Germline CDR1 KGHDR, CDR2 SFDVKD. The length of the CDR3 is 13 residues. The CDR3 DNA sequence: TGTGCCACCAGTGATGGGCGTACAGATACGCAGTATTTT. It codes for CATSDGRTDTQYF.